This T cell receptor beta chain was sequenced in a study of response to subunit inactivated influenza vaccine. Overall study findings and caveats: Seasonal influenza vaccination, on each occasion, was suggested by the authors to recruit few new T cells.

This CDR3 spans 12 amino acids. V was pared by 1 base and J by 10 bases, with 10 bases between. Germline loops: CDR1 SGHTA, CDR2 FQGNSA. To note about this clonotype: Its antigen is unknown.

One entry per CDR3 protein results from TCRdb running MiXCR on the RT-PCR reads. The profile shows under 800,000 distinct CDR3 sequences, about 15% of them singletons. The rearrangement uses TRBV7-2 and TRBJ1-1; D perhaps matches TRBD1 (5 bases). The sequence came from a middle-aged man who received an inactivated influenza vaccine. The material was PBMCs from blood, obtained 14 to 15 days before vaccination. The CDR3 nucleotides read TGTGCCAGCAGCTTAGATAGACAGATAGCTTTCTTT. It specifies CASSLDRQIAFF. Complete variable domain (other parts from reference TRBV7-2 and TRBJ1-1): GAGVSQSPSNKVTEKGKDVELRCDPISGHTALYWYRQSLGQGLEFLIYFQGNSAPDKSGLPSDRFSAERTGGSVSTLTIQRTQQEDSAVYLCASSLDRQIAFFGQGTRLTVV.